Listed below are T cell receptor beta chains from one sample, sequenced in a study of CD8 T cells in Susac syndrome. MiXCR, run by TCRdb on the immunoSEQ multiplex PCR reads, gives a single entry per CDR3 protein. The data contain about 150,000 distinct CDR3 sequences, approximately 95% of them singletons. The sequencing input was CD4+ T cells from PBMCs. These TCRs come from a human donor with Susac syndrome. The CDR3 runs from the conserved cysteine through the conserved F or W. A D gene is named only where the DNA matches it firmly. Expanded clones are given a class, and other clones once, few, many or no size at all.

J gene | clone size | V gene | D gene | CDR3 protein | CDR3 DNA
TRBJ1-1 | NA | TRBV20-1 | NA | CSAARGRGTEAFF | TGCAGTGCTGCCCGGGGGAGAGGCACTGAAGCTTTCTTT
TRBJ2-7 | NA | TRBV20-1 | TRBD1 | CSARDGTGYEQYF | TGCAGTGCTAGAGATGGGACAGGCTACGAGCAGTACTTC
TRBJ1-6 | NA | TRBV3-1 | NA | CASSQGTDTYNSPLHF | TGTGCCAGCAGCCAAGGGACGGACACCTATAATTCACCCCTCCACTTT
TRBJ2-7 | NA | TRBV5-4 | TRBD1 | CASSSQGFTYEQYF | TGTGCCAGCAGCTCACAGGGGTTCACCTACGAGCAGTACTTC
TRBJ1-2 | NA | TRBV12-3/TRBV12-4 | NA | CASRSGVSSSTF | TGTGCCAGCAGGTCCGGGGTATCTTCGAGCACCTTC
TRBJ1-2 | NA | TRBV5-6 | TRBD1 | CASSLTGQGTYGYTF | TGTGCCAGCAGCTTGACGGGACAGGGGACCTATGGCTACACCTTC
TRBJ2-2 | NA | TRBV29-1 | TRBD1 | CSVRDRLNTGELFF | TGCAGCGTTCGGGACAGATTAAACACCGGGGAGCTGTTTTTT
TRBJ2-7 | NA | TRBV20-1 | NA | CSARDRGRTYEQYF | TGCAGTGCTAGAGATCGTGGTAGAACCTACGAGCAGTACTTC
TRBJ1-5 | NA | TRBV6-2/TRBV6-3 | NA | CASREPWEPQHF | TGTGCCAGCAGAGAACCCTGGGAGCCCCAGCATTTT
TRBJ2-1 | NA | TRBV19 | NA | CASSRGTLNEQFF | TGTGCCAGTAGTCGCGGGACTCTCAATGAGCAGTTCTTC
TRBJ2-2 | NA | TRBV12-3/TRBV12-4 | NA | CASSLFANTGELFF | TGTGCCAGCAGTTTATTCGCTAACACCGGGGAGCTGTTTTTT
TRBJ2-1 | NA | TRBV9 | TRBD2 | CASSVVGQRGGPYNEQFF | TGTGCCAGCAGCGTAGTGGGCCAGCGGGGGGGGCCCTACAATGAGCAGTTCTTC
TRBJ2-2 | NA | TRBV7-2 | TRBD1 | CASTLGGPTGELFF | TGTGCCAGCACCTTAGGGGGCCCCACCGGGGAGCTGTTTTTT
TRBJ1-5 | once | TRBV7-9 | TRBD1 | CASSSTAGGAVSNQPQHF | TGTGCCAGCAGCTCTACTGCAGGGGGCGCCGTTAGCAATCAGCCCCAGCATTTT
TRBJ2-7 | NA | TRBV25-1 | NA | CASSELLGYGEQYF | TGTGCCAGCAGTGAATTGCTGGGATATGGGGAGCAGTACTTC
TRBJ2-1 | NA | TRBV12-3/TRBV12-4 | NA | CASSLSRGSSYNEQFF | TGTGCCAGCAGTTTATCACGGGGGAGCTCCTACAATGAGCAGTTCTTC
TRBJ2-5 | NA | TRBV4-3 | TRBD2 | CASSQDRLAGGETQYF | TGCGCCAGCAGCCAAGATCGTCTAGCGGGGGGGGAGACCCAGTACTTC
TRBJ2-5 | NA | TRBV4-1 | NA | CASSQGSKGSETQYF | TGCGCCAGCAGCCAAGGGAGCAAGGGGTCAGAGACCCAGTACTTC
TRBJ2-1 | NA | TRBV20-1 | TRBD2 | CSAATSVQYNEQFF | TGCAGTGCAGCGACTAGCGTTCAGTACAATGAGCAGTTCTTC
TRBJ1-1 | NA | TRBV20-1 | NA | CSATQGRANTEAFF | TGCAGTGCTACCCAGGGGCGGGCGAACACTGAAGCTTTCTTT
TRBJ1-2 | NA | TRBV20-1 | TRBD1 | CSARQGSHGYTF | TGCAGTGCGAGACAGGGGAGTCATGGCTACACCTTC
TRBJ1-4 | NA | TRBV20-1 | TRBD1 | CSVGDRVEKLFF | TGCAGCGTAGGAGACAGGGTTGAAAAACTGTTTTTT
TRBJ1-1 | NA | TRBV12-3/TRBV12-4 | TRBD1 | CASSPSTGGNTEAFF | TGTGCCAGCAGTCCGAGTACAGGGGGGAACACTGAAGCTTTCTTT
TRBJ2-5 | NA | TRBV12-3/TRBV12-4 | NA | CASSYLQGGETQYF | TGTGCCAGCAGTTATCTTCAGGGGGGAGAGACCCAGTACTTC
TRBJ2-3 | NA | TRBV7-8 | NA | CASSLRRNLGDTQYF | TGTGCCAGCAGCTTGAGAAGGAACCTAGGGGATACGCAGTATTTT
TRBJ2-2 | NA | TRBV27 | NA | CASLEGTGELFF | TGTGCCAGCCTGGAGGGGACCGGGGAGCTGTTTTTT
TRBJ2-1 | NA | TRBV19 | TRBD2 | CASTQAGRYNEQFF | TGTGCCAGTACCCAAGCGGGGCGCTACAATGAGCAGTTCTTC
TRBJ1-2 | NA | TRBV20-1 | NA | CSARVISGDYGYTF | TGCAGTGCTAGAGTTATCTCCGGGGACTATGGCTACACCTTC
TRBJ2-3 | NA | TRBV20-1 | NA | CSGAADTQYF | TGCAGTGGCGCTGCAGATACGCAGTATTTT
TRBJ2-7 | NA | TRBV6-5 | NA | CASSSSPAMEQYF | TGTGCCAGCAGTTCTAGCCCCGCGATGGAGCAGTACTTC
TRBJ2-7 | NA | TRBV5-1 | TRBD1 | CASSLGPGTGVYEQYF | TGCGCCAGCAGCTTGGGCCCTGGGACAGGGGTATACGAGCAGTACTTC
TRBJ1-5 | NA | TRBV24-1 | NA | CATSEGLRNQPQHF | TGTGCCACCAGTGAAGGACTCCGCAATCAGCCCCAGCATTTT
TRBJ1-5 | NA | TRBV6-6 | NA | CASVPSRGQPQHF | TGTGCCAGCGTCCCTTCGAGGGGTCAGCCCCAGCATTTT
TRBJ1-6 | NA | TRBV3-1 | NA | CASSHPGGSPLHF | TGTGCCAGCAGCCACCCGGGAGGTTCACCCCTCCACTTT
TRBJ2-1 | NA | TRBV29-1 | NA | CSFRDPGLEQFF | TGCAGCTTCCGGGACCCCGGTCTTGAGCAGTTCTTC
TRBJ2-5 | NA | TRBV27 | TRBD2 | CASSPPGLAGTNQETQYF | TGTGCCAGCAGTCCCCCCGGACTAGCGGGGACCAACCAAGAGACCCAGTACTTC
TRBJ2-7 | NA | TRBV29-1 | TRBD1 | CSVRTGAREQYF | TGCAGCGTGCGGACAGGGGCTCGGGAGCAGTACTTC
TRBJ2-3 | few | TRBV12-3/TRBV12-4 | TRBD1 | CASSRGQGTDTQYF | TGTGCCAGCAGTCGCGGACAGGGCACAGATACGCAGTATTTT
TRBJ1-1 | NA | TRBV29-1 | NA | CSVDPALQDRNTEAFF | TGCAGCGTTGACCCGGCCTTACAGGATCGGAACACTGAAGCTTTCTTT
TRBJ2-3 | NA | TRBV2 | NA | CASMGGPGTDTQYF | TGTGCCAGCATGGGGGGGCCTGGGACAGATACGCAGTATTTT
TRBJ2-3 | NA | TRBV5-1 | NA | CASSLAREVQYF | TGCGCCAGCAGCTTGGCTCGAGAGGTGCAGTATTTT
TRBJ2-1 | NA | TRBV7-8 | TRBD1 | CASRPGQANYEQFF | TGTGCCAGCAGACCGGGACAGGCTAACTATGAGCAGTTCTTC
TRBJ2-2 | NA | TRBV29-1 | NA | CSVDLGYTGELFF | TGCAGCGTTGATCTCGGTTACACCGGGGAGCTGTTTTTT
TRBJ2-2 | NA | TRBV29-1 | TRBD1 | CSVVQGDTGELFF | TGCAGCGTTGTTCAGGGGGACACCGGGGAGCTGTTTTTT
TRBJ1-2 | NA | TRBV12-3/TRBV12-4 | NA | CASSPGPINTF | TGTGCCAGCAGTCCGGGTCCCATTAACACCTTC
TRBJ1-6 | NA | TRBV9 | NA | CASSVAGFNSPLHF | TGTGCCAGCAGCGTAGCAGGGTTCAATTCACCCCTCCACTTT
TRBJ1-2 | once | TRBV6-5 | NA | CASSPQGPKYGYTF | TGTGCCAGCAGTCCCCAGGGGCCGAAGTATGGCTACACCTTC
TRBJ2-6 | NA | TRBV12-3/TRBV12-4 | NA | CASGKSSGANVLTF | TGTGCCAGCGGGAAGAGCTCTGGGGCCAACGTCCTGACTTTC
TRBJ2-2 | NA | TRBV7-2 | NA | CPSANPAGTGELFF | TGCCCCTCGGCGAACCCGGCGGGCACCGGGGAGCTGTTTTTT
TRBJ2-5 | NA | TRBV12-3/TRBV12-4 | NA | CASSFAGTETQYF | TGTGCCAGCAGTTTCGCGGGGACAGAGACCCAGTACTTC
TRBJ2-5 | NA | TRBV6-6 | NA | CASSPPTETQYF | TGTGCCAGCAGCCCCCCGACGGAGACCCAGTACTTC